This is a list of T cell receptor beta chains from one sample in a study of CD8+ T cells in alopecia areata. Produced via immunoSEQ multiplex PCR; TCRdb's table is partial and in-frame only. The sample yields about 110,000 clones, around three fifths seen once. The specimen was CD4+ T cells sorted from blood, collected at week 24, from a patient treated with tofacitinib. Receptors originate from a human donor with alopecia areata. The CDR3 runs from the conserved cysteine through the conserved F or W. The D gene is left open where the match is weak. Clone size is stated in some rows and not others, as once, few, many or a class when expanded.

D gene: -; J gene: TRBJ1-1; clone size: -; V gene: TRBV9; CDR3 protein: CASSVRAEANTEAFF; CDR3 DNA: TGTGCCAGCAGCGTGCGGGCAGAAGCCAACACTGAAGCTTTCTTT
D gene: TRBD2; J gene: TRBJ2-5; clone size: -; V gene: TRBV27; CDR3 protein: CASSPWTSGGQETQYF; CDR3 DNA: TGTGCCAGCAGTCCCTGGACTAGCGGGGGCCAAGAGACCCAGTACTTC
D gene: TRBD2; J gene: TRBJ2-5; clone size: few; V gene: TRBV14; CDR3 protein: CASSWVGGGQETQYF; CDR3 DNA: TGTGCCAGCAGCTGGGTCGGCGGGGGCCAAGAGACCCAGTACTTC
D gene: TRBD1; J gene: TRBJ2-6; clone size: -; V gene: TRBV15; CDR3 protein: CATSRVGLRQGDVSGANVLTF; CDR3 DNA: TGTGCCACCAGCAGAGTTGGCTTGAGACAGGGGGATGTCTCTGGGGCCAACGTCCTGACTTTC
D gene: -; J gene: TRBJ1-1; clone size: few; V gene: TRBV6-1; CDR3 protein: CASSVSRENMNTEAFF; CDR3 DNA: TGTGCCAGCAGTGTCAGTAGAGAGAACATGAACACTGAAGCTTTCTTT
D gene: -; J gene: TRBJ2-7; clone size: -; V gene: TRBV29-1; CDR3 protein: CSVARGALAYEQYF; CDR3 DNA: TGCAGCGTTGCCCGGGGGGCCCTCGCCTACGAGCAGTACTTC
D gene: -; J gene: TRBJ2-7; clone size: -; V gene: TRBV6-5; CDR3 protein: CASSYEPGSYEQYF; CDR3 DNA: TGTGCCAGCAGTTATGAGCCAGGATCCTACGAGCAGTACTTC
D gene: -; J gene: TRBJ2-5; clone size: few; V gene: TRBV10-2; CDR3 protein: CASSSPAGVGETQYF; CDR3 DNA: TGCGCCAGCAGTTCGCCGGCAGGGGTGGGGGAGACCCAGTACTTC
D gene: -; J gene: TRBJ1-1; clone size: few; V gene: TRBV30; CDR3 protein: CAWSPMGTRNTEAFF; CDR3 DNA: TGTGCCTGGAGTCCCATGGGGACCCGGAACACTGAAGCTTTCTTT
D gene: TRBD1; J gene: TRBJ2-1; clone size: -; V gene: TRBV28; CDR3 protein: CASRDDREPYNEQFF; CDR3 DNA: TGTGCCAGCAGGGACGACAGGGAACCCTACAATGAGCAGTTCTTC
D gene: TRBD1; J gene: TRBJ1-1; clone size: few; V gene: TRBV29-1; CDR3 protein: CSAPGQGSFTEAFF; CDR3 DNA: TGCAGCGCCCCTGGACAGGGGTCTTTCACTGAAGCTTTCTTT
D gene: -; J gene: TRBJ1-2; clone size: -; V gene: TRBV30; CDR3 protein: CAWNQPGGRGGYTF; CDR3 DNA: TGTGCCTGGAATCAACCGGGGGGACGAGGTGGCTACACCTTC
D gene: TRBD1; J gene: TRBJ1-5; clone size: few; V gene: TRBV29-1; CDR3 protein: CSATTGVGKQPQHF; CDR3 DNA: TGCAGCGCCACGACAGGGGTCGGGAAACAGCCCCAGCATTTT
D gene: -; J gene: TRBJ2-3; clone size: -; V gene: TRBV6-5; CDR3 protein: CASSAAGTSQYF; CDR3 DNA: TGTGCCAGCAGTGCAGCAGGGACCTCGCAGTATTTT
D gene: -; J gene: TRBJ2-3; clone size: few; V gene: TRBV7-9; CDR3 protein: CASSWRGQYTDTQYF; CDR3 DNA: TGTGCCAGCAGCTGGCGGGGACAGTATACAGATACGCAGTATTTT
D gene: -; J gene: TRBJ1-1; clone size: -; V gene: TRBV29-1; CDR3 protein: CSARVSNTEAFF; CDR3 DNA: TGCAGCGCTAGGGTTAGCAACACTGAAGCTTTCTTT
D gene: TRBD1; J gene: TRBJ1-2; clone size: once; V gene: TRBV9; CDR3 protein: CASSSDPGQGPGYTF; CDR3 DNA: TGTGCCAGCAGCTCGGACCCGGGACAGGGACCTGGCTACACCTTC
D gene: -; J gene: TRBJ1-2; clone size: -; V gene: TRBV27; CDR3 protein: CASSFRAGHGYTF; CDR3 DNA: TGTGCCAGCAGTTTTAGGGCAGGCCATGGCTACACCTTC
D gene: -; J gene: TRBJ1-2; clone size: few; V gene: TRBV2; CDR3 protein: CASSGRPYYGYTF; CDR3 DNA: TGTGCCAGCAGTGGCAGACCTTACTATGGCTACACCTTC
D gene: -; J gene: TRBJ2-3; clone size: -; V gene: TRBV6-6; CDR3 protein: CASSYGRGTDTQYF; CDR3 DNA: TGTGCCAGCAGTTACGGACGAGGGACAGATACGCAGTATTTT
D gene: -; J gene: TRBJ1-3; clone size: -; V gene: TRBV30; CDR3 protein: CAWSVLGGSVLGNTIYF; CDR3 DNA: TGTGCCTGGAGTGTACTCGGGGGGTCCGTTCTTGGAAACACCATATATTTT
D gene: -; J gene: TRBJ2-4; clone size: few; V gene: TRBV7-2; CDR3 protein: CASSLDPRSLAKNIQYF; CDR3 DNA: TGTGCCAGCAGCCTTGACCCTCGCAGTTTAGCCAAAAACATTCAGTACTTC
D gene: -; J gene: TRBJ2-7; clone size: -; V gene: TRBV4-3; CDR3 protein: CASSLDREGEQYF; CDR3 DNA: TGCGCCAGCAGCCTCGACAGGGAGGGCGAGCAGTACTTC
D gene: -; J gene: TRBJ2-1; clone size: -; V gene: TRBV29-1; CDR3 protein: CSSSGQGLYNEQFF; CDR3 DNA: TGCAGCTCATCCGGCCAGGGTCTATACAATGAGCAGTTCTTC
D gene: -; J gene: TRBJ2-7; clone size: -; V gene: TRBV5-1; CDR3 protein: CASSPGRGRADEQYF; CDR3 DNA: TGCGCCAGCAGCCCTGGCAGAGGCAGGGCGGACGAGCAGTACTTC
D gene: TRBD2; J gene: TRBJ2-1; clone size: few; V gene: TRBV10-3; CDR3 protein: CAISEGLAGAEQFF; CDR3 DNA: TGTGCCATCAGTGAAGGACTAGCGGGGGCTGAGCAGTTCTTC
D gene: -; J gene: TRBJ2-3; clone size: -; V gene: TRBV29-1; CDR3 protein: CSVEGGRSTDTQYF; CDR3 DNA: TGCAGCGTTGAAGGGGGGAGGAGCACAGATACGCAGTATTTT
D gene: -; J gene: TRBJ1-2; clone size: -; V gene: TRBV25-1; CDR3 protein: CATGGGAGGYTF; CDR3 DNA: TGTGCCACCGGCGGGGGGGCAGGTGGCTACACCTTC
D gene: -; J gene: TRBJ2-3; clone size: -; V gene: TRBV29-1; CDR3 protein: CSVETRRTDTQYF; CDR3 DNA: TGCAGCGTTGAGACGCGGAGGACAGATACGCAGTATTTT
D gene: TRBD2; J gene: TRBJ2-5; clone size: -; V gene: TRBV7-2; CDR3 protein: CASSFLAGAQETQYF; CDR3 DNA: TGTGCCAGCAGCTTCCTAGCGGGGGCACAAGAGACCCAGTACTTC
D gene: -; J gene: TRBJ2-7; clone size: -; V gene: TRBV5-1; CDR3 protein: CASSPYRDEQYF; CDR3 DNA: TGCGCCAGCAGTCCATACAGGGATGAGCAGTACTTC
D gene: -; J gene: TRBJ1-2; clone size: few; V gene: TRBV29-1; CDR3 protein: CSVEVSDGLGYGYTF; CDR3 DNA: TGCAGCGTTGAAGTGTCGGACGGTTTGGGCTATGGCTACACCTTC
D gene: -; J gene: TRBJ2-3; clone size: -; V gene: TRBV12-5; CDR3 protein: CASASGDLQYF; CDR3 DNA: TGTGCTAGTGCCTCCGGGGATCTGCAGTATTTT
D gene: -; J gene: TRBJ2-5; clone size: -; V gene: TRBV6-6; CDR3 protein: CASSPVVHEPQETQYF; CDR3 DNA: TGTGCCAGCTCTCCCGTAGTACATGAGCCTCAAGAGACCCAGTACTTC
D gene: TRBD1; J gene: TRBJ1-5; clone size: -; V gene: TRBV7-8; CDR3 protein: CASSLVGGGFSNQPQHF; CDR3 DNA: TGTGCCAGCAGCTTAGTAGGGGGCGGCTTTAGCAATCAGCCCCAGCATTTT
D gene: TRBD2; J gene: TRBJ2-5; clone size: once; V gene: TRBV5-1; CDR3 protein: CASSSGGVHDTQYF; CDR3 DNA: TGCGCCAGCAGCTCCGGGGGGGTCCACGACACCCAGTACTTC
D gene: -; J gene: TRBJ1-1; clone size: -; V gene: TRBV30; CDR3 protein: CAWSASLNTEAFF; CDR3 DNA: TGTGCCTGGAGTGCGTCCTTGAACACTGAAGCTTTCTTT
D gene: -; J gene: TRBJ2-5; clone size: once; V gene: TRBV4-1; CDR3 protein: CASGRKGETQYF; CDR3 DNA: TGCGCCAGCGGGCGGAAGGGAGAGACCCAGTACTTC
D gene: -; J gene: TRBJ2-1; clone size: few; V gene: TRBV29-1; CDR3 protein: CSARIHNEQFF; CDR3 DNA: TGCAGCGCTCGGATCCACAATGAGCAGTTCTTC
D gene: -; J gene: TRBJ2-3; clone size: -; V gene: TRBV5-1; CDR3 protein: CASSYPTGTDTQYF; CDR3 DNA: TGCGCCAGCAGCTACCCGACAGGTACAGATACGCAGTATTTT
D gene: TRBD1; J gene: TRBJ1-6; clone size: -; V gene: TRBV7-8; CDR3 protein: CASSRSGGAGNSPLHF; CDR3 DNA: TGTGCCAGCAGCCGGTCAGGGGGCGCGGGAAATTCACCCCTCCACTTT
D gene: -; J gene: TRBJ2-5; clone size: few; V gene: TRBV5-4; CDR3 protein: CASSLENIQETQYF; CDR3 DNA: TGTGCCAGCAGCTTAGAAAACATCCAAGAGACCCAGTACTTC
D gene: -; J gene: TRBJ2-7; clone size: -; V gene: TRBV2; CDR3 protein: CASSEGRAYEQYF; CDR3 DNA: TGTGCCAGCAGTGAAGGGCGCGCCTACGAGCAGTACTTC
D gene: TRBD1; J gene: TRBJ1-4; clone size: few; V gene: TRBV4-1; CDR3 protein: CASRQGTGGEKLFF; CDR3 DNA: TGCGCCAGCAGACAGGGGACAGGCGGGGAAAAACTGTTTTTT
D gene: TRBD1; J gene: TRBJ1-1; clone size: once; V gene: TRBV4-1; CDR3 protein: CASSQTYRGRNTEAFF; CDR3 DNA: TGCGCCAGCAGCCAAACCTACAGGGGACGGAACACTGAAGCTTTCTTT
D gene: -; J gene: TRBJ2-6; clone size: once; V gene: TRBV7-3; CDR3 protein: CASREGGSGANVLTF; CDR3 DNA: TGTGCCAGCAGGGAAGGGGGCTCTGGGGCCAACGTCCTGACTTTC
D gene: -; J gene: TRBJ2-7; clone size: -; V gene: TRBV29-1; CDR3 protein: CSVGGAGAYEQYF; CDR3 DNA: TGCAGCGTTGGGGGAGCCGGGGCCTACGAGCAGTACTTC
D gene: -; J gene: TRBJ1-4; clone size: -; V gene: TRBV29-1; CDR3 protein: CSVMTQGVNEKLFF; CDR3 DNA: TGCAGCGTTATGACACAGGGCGTTAATGAAAAACTGTTTTTT
D gene: -; J gene: TRBJ2-1; clone size: -; V gene: TRBV4-1; CDR3 protein: CASSQDRVVNEQFF; CDR3 DNA: TGCGCCAGCAGCCAAGATCGGGTGGTCAATGAGCAGTTCTTC